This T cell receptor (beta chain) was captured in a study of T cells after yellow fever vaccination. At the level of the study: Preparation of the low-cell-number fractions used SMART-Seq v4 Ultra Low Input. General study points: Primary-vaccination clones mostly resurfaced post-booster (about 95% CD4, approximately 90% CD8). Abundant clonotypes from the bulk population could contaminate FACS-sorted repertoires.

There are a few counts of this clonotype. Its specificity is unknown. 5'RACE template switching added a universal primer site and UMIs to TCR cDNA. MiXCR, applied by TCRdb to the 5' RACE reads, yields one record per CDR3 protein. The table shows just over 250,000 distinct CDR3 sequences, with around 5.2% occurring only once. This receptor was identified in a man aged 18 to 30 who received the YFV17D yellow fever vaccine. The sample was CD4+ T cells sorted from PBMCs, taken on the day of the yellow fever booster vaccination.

The CDR3 protein is CASSYSRGQGVLETQYF. CDR3 bases: TGTGCCAGCAGTTACTCAAGGGGCCAGGGGGTGTTAGAGACCCAGTACTTC. The rearrangement joins TRBV6-2 or TRBV6-3 to TRBJ2-5; TRBD1 matches at 7 bases. Germline CDR1 MNHEY, CDR2 SVGEGT. J lost 4 bases, V lost 0 bases, and 11 bases had no gene match. CDR3 size: 17 residues.